This is a list of T cell receptor beta chains from one sample in a study of human T cells and chemical hapten exposure. TCRdb fed the 5' RACE reads into MiXCR, producing one record per CDR3 protein. The profile covers about 110,000 distinct CDR3 sequences, with around 20% appearing a single time and approximately 3% taken by the ten largest. These receptor sequences come from a human donor in good health. The CDR3 runs from the conserved cysteine through the conserved F or W. A D gene is named only where the DNA matches it firmly. The size of a clone is reported for some rows only, either as once, few or many, or as a class for expanded clones.

v_call	clone_size	d_call	j_call	cdr3_nt	cdr3_aa
TRBV6-5	few	NA	TRBJ1-3	TGTGCCAGCAGTTACTCGACAGGAGGCTCGGGAAACACCATATATTTT	CASSYSTGGSGNTIYF
TRBV27	NA	TRBD2	TRBJ2-7	TGTGCCAGCAGTTTATCCCCCGGACTAGCGATCTACGAGCAGTACTTC	CASSLSPGLAIYEQYF
TRBV11-2	few	NA	TRBJ1-1	TGTGCCAGCAGACAGGGTCATTACACTGAAGCTTTCTTT	CASRQGHYTEAFF
TRBV27	NA	TRBD1	TRBJ2-3	TGTGCCAGCAGTCGCCGACAGGGCTTCACAGATACGCAGTATTTT	CASSRRQGFTDTQYF
TRBV14	NA	NA	TRBJ2-3	TGTGCCAGCAGCCAAGATCAGCATTATACGCAGTATTTT	CASSQDQHYTQYF
TRBV7-9	few	NA	TRBJ1-1	TGTGCCACCCAGAAGTTTGAAGCTTTCTTT	CATQKFEAFF
TRBV6-5	NA	NA	TRBJ2-5	TGTGCCAGCAGTTACTGGTCCCCGAGCCAGGAGACCCAGTACTTC	CASSYWSPSQETQYF
TRBV4-1	NA	NA	TRBJ2-7	TGCGCCAGCAGCCAGGCGACTAGTGGGTACGAGCAGTACTTC	CASSQATSGYEQYF
TRBV3-1	NA	NA	TRBJ1-1	TGTGCCAGCAGCGTGGGCCCCAGGGTAGGCACTGAAGCTTTCTTT	CASSVGPRVGTEAFF
TRBV5-5	NA	TRBD2	TRBJ2-7	TGTGCCAGCAGCCCAAGGGCGCCTAGCGGGACCTCCTACGAGCAGTACTTC	CASSPRAPSGTSYEQYF
TRBV20-1	few	TRBD2	TRBJ2-3	TGCAGTGCTCTAGCGGAGTCAGATACGCAGTATTTT	CSALAESDTQYF
TRBV28	NA	NA	TRBJ2-1	TGTGCCAGCAGCCCCCCTTCGGGATACAATGAGCAGTTCTTC	CASSPPSGYNEQFF
TRBV20-1	few	NA	TRBJ2-7	TGCAGTGCTAGAGACCAACCGGGACGCTTGGAGGAGCAGTACTTC	CSARDQPGRLEEQYF
TRBV28	NA	NA	TRBJ2-1	TGTGCCAGCACCGGACGCTTTCCCTACAATGAGCAGTTCTTC	CASTGRFPYNEQFF
TRBV28	NA	NA	TRBJ2-6	TGTGCCAGCAGTTTAGAGGGGGTCTCTGGGGCCAACGTCCTGACTTTC	CASSLEGVSGANVLTF
TRBV12-3/TRBV12-4	NA	NA	TRBJ2-7	TGTGCCAGTCGGAGGGGGGTAAGCCACGAGCAGTACTTC	CASRRGVSHEQYF
TRBV28	few	NA	TRBJ1-2	TGTGCCAGCAGTGTCGGCTACTATGGCTACACCTTC	CASSVGYYGYTF
TRBV7-6	few	NA	TRBJ2-5	TGTGCCAGCAGCCCATTACTTGCAGGGTTAACAGAGACCCAGTACTTC	CASSPLLAGLTETQYF
TRBV27	NA	NA	TRBJ2-1	TGTGCCAGCAGACCGCTAGACCCCCATGAGCAGTTCTTC	CASRPLDPHEQFF
TRBV10-2	few	TRBD2	TRBJ2-3	TGCGCCAGCAGCGGGACTAGGCCAGATGATACGCAGTATTTT	CASSGTRPDDTQYF
TRBV9	few	NA	TRBJ1-1	TGTGCCAGCAGCGGTGGCAGACCAGGCACTGAAGCTTTCTTT	CASSGGRPGTEAFF
TRBV4-2	few	NA	TRBJ2-7	TGTGCCAGCAGCCAAGATCCCCTCTACGAGCAGTACTTC	CASSQDPLYEQYF
TRBV20-1	NA	TRBD2	TRBJ2-1	TGCAGTGCTAGACCTAATAGCGGGAGCTCCTACAATGAGCAGTTCTTC	CSARPNSGSSYNEQFF
TRBV28	few	TRBD2	TRBJ2-1	TGTGCCAGCAGTACACGGCGGGAGGGCCGGTGGAATGAGCAGTTCTTC	CASSTRREGRWNEQFF
TRBV19	few	NA	TRBJ2-3	TGTGCCAGTAGTTCCTCTGACGAGGGTCGGGATACGCAGTATTTT	CASSSSDEGRDTQYF
TRBV10-3	few	TRBD1	TRBJ2-3	TGTGCCGGCGGACAGGGACCCACAGATACGCAGTATTTT	CAGGQGPTDTQYF
TRBV7-8	NA	TRBD1	TRBJ1-5	TGTGCCAGCAGCTTAGGACGACAGGGAAGCAATCAGCCCCAGCATTTT	CASSLGRQGSNQPQHF
TRBV29-1	NA	TRBD1	TRBJ2-1	TGCAGCGTTGAAGACCCGGGACAGAGCTCCTACAATGAGCAGTTCTTC	CSVEDPGQSSYNEQFF
TRBV6-5	few	TRBD2	TRBJ2-2	TGTGCCAGCAGTTACAAGAGCGGGAGATCCGGGGAGCTGTTTTTT	CASSYKSGRSGELFF
TRBV6-1	few	NA	TRBJ2-7	TGTGCCAGCACCCGACAGGGAGGCGAGCAGTACTTC	CASTRQGGEQYF
TRBV6-5	few	NA	TRBJ1-4	TGTGCCAGCAGTTACTCAGGGGTCGAAAAACTGTTTTTT	CASSYSGVEKLFF
TRBV30	NA	NA	TRBJ1-2	TGTGCCTGGAGTGTACTAGGGGGAAATGGGTATGGCTACACCTTC	CAWSVLGGNGYGYTF